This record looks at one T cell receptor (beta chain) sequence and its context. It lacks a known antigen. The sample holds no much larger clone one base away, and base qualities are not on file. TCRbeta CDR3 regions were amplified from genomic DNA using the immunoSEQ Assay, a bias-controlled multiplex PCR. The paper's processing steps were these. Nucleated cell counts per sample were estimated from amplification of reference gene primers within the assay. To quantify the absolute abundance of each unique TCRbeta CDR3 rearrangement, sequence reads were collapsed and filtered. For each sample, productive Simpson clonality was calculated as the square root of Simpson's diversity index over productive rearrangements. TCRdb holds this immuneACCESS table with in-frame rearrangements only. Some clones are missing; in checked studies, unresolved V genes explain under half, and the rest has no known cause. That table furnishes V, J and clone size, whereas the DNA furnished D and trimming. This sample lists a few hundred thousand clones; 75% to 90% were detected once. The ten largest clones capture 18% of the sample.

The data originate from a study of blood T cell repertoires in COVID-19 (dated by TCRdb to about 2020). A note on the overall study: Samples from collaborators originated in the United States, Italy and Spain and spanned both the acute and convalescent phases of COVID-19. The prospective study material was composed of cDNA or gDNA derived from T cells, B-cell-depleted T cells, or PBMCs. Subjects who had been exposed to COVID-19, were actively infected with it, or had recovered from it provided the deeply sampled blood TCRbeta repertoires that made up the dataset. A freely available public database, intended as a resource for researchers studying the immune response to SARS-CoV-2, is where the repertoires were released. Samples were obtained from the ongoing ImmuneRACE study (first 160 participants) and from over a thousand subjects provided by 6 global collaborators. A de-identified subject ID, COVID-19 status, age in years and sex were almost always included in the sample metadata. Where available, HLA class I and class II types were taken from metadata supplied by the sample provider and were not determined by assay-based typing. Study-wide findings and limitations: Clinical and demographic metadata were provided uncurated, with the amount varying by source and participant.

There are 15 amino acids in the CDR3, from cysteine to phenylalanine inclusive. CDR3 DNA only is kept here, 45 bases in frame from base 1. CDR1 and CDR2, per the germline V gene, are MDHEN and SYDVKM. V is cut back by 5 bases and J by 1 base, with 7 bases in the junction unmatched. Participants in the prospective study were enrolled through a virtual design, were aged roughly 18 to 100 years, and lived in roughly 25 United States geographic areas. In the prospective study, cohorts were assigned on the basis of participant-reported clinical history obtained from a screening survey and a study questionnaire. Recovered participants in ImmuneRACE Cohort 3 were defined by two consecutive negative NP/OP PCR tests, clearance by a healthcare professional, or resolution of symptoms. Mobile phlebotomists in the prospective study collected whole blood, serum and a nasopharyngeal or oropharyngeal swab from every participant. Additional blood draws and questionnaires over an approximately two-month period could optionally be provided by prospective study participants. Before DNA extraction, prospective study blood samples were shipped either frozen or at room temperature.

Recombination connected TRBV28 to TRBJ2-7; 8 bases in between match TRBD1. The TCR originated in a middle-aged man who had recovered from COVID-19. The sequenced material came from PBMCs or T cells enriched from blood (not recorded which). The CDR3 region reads CASSIQQGVSYEQYF. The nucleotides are TGTGCCAGCAGTATCCAACAGGGGGTATCCTACGAGCAGTACTTC.